This TCR beta chain was recorded in a study of T cell responses to AZD1222 COVID-19 vaccine. This clone was observed once. Antigen unknown. Clones were read by immunoSEQ multiplex PCR, and TCRdb kept only the in-frame ones, dropping some. This table has approximately 30,000 clones, about 88% appearing once. The CDR3 length is 15 residues. CDR1 is MDHEN and CDR2 is SYDVKM in the germline V gene. V lost 3 bases and J 2 bases, leaving 13 bases between the germline ends. Study findings and constraints: Repertoire sampling was restricted to post-peak T cell response timepoints. The study identified only 6 or 7 AZD1222 recipients as seropositive at baseline. Nearly half of unique spike-specific TCRs reportedly avoided B.1.351 and B.1.1.7 mutated regions. Spike-wide coverage was observed for vaccine-associated CD4 TCRs, with dominant responses at 160-218 and 743-854.

This receptor was taken from an adult in good health. The sequences come from peripheral blood, collected on day 0 of AZD1222 vaccination. The chain combines TRBV28 with TRBJ1-2; D unresolved. The CDR3, as DNA: TGTGCCAGCAGTTTCGGGGAGGCGGCGAACTATGGCTACACCTTC. Protein sequence: CASSFGEAANYGYTF.